This T cell receptor (beta chain) comes out of a study of OX40 agonist ivuxolimab in advanced cancers. At the level of the study: Participants averaged about 60 years of age (range roughly 23 to 80) and were roughly 80% male.

This CDR3 is 14 amino acids long. The germline CDR1 and CDR2 sequences are ENHRY and SYGVKD. Trimming took off 4 bases at V and 6 bases at J, with 16 bases between the two ends. This table comes from immunoSEQ multiplex PCR, and its TCRdb copy is limited to in-frame clones, with some not included. The table includes tens of thousands of clones, 70% to 90% detected once. This clone was recorded only once. This chain links TRBV10-3 with TRBJ2-7, with D tentatively TRBD1 or TRBD2 (5 bases each). The source material was CD4+ or CD8+ T cells sorted from blood, sampled in a trial of the OX40 agonist ivuxolimab. This TCR was sampled from an adult with an advanced solid tumor such as melanoma, head and neck, liver or kidney cancer. The CDR3 DNA sequence: TGTGCCATCAGTGTCATACAGGAAGGGAGCGAGCAGTACTTC. Translating gives CAISVIQEGSEQYF.